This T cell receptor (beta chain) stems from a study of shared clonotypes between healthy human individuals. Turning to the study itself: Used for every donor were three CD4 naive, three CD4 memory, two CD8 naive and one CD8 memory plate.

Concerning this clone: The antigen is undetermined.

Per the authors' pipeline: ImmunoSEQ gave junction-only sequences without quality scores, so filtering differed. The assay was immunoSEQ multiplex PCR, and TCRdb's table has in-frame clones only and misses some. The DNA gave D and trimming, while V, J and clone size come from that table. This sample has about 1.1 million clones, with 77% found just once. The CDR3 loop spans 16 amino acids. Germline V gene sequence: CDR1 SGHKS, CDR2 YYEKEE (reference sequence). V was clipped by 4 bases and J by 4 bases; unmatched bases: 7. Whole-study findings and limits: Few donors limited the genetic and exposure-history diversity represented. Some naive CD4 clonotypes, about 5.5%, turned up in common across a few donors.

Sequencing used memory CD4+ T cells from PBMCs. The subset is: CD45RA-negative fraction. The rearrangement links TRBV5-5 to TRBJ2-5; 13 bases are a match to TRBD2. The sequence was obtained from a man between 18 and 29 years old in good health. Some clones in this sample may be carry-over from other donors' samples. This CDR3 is CASSPSLAGGSETQYF. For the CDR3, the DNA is TGTGCCAGCAGCCCGTCACTAGCGGGAGGGTCAGAGACCCAGTACTTC.